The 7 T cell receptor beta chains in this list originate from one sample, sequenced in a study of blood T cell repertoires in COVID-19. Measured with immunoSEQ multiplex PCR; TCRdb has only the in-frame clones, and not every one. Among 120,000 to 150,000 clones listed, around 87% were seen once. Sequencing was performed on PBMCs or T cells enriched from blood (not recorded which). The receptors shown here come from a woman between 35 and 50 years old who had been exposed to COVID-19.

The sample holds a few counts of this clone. The CDR3 sequence: CASSLAAYEQYF. CDR3 in DNA: TGTGCCAGCAGCTTAGCCGCCTACGAGCAGTACTTC. The gene calls are TRBV7-9 and TRBJ2-7; D is unresolved. The CDR3 covers 12 residues. From germline, CDR1 is SEHNR and CDR2 FQNEAQ (reference sequence). Trimming stripped 0 bases from V and 2 bases from J, with 2 bases between.

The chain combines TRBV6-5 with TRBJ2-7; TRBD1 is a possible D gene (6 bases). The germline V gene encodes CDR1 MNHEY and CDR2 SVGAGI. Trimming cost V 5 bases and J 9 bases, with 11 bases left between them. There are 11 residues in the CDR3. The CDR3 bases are TGTGCCAGCAGTAGCACAGGGATGCAGTACTTC. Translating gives CASSSTGMQYF.

The CDR3: CASSRLEAGDTGELFF. CDR3 bases: TGTGCCAGTAGCCGTTTGGAAGCAGGGGACACCGGGGAGCTGTTTTTT. The rearrangement links TRBV19 to TRBJ2-2; the D gene is possibly TRBD1 (6 bases). The CDR3 runs 16 residues. Trimming shortened V by 6 bases and J by 3 bases, and 17 bases separated the two germline ends. Per germline, CDR1 LNHDA and CDR2 SQIVND (reference sequence).

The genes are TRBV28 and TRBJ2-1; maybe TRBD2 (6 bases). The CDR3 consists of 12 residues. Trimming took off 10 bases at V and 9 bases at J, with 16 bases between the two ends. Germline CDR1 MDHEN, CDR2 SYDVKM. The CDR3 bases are TGTGCCACTTCGGAGGGAGACTTTGAGCAGTTCTTC. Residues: CATSEGDFEQFF.

The CDR3 DNA is TGTGCCAGCAGCTCCCCCCGGGGCGGTAGCGGATCCTACGAGCAGTACTTC. It is translated as CASSSPRGGSGSYEQYF. The chain couples TRBV28 to TRBJ2-7, with D possibly being TRBD2 (6 bases). The germline V gene has CDR1 MDHEN and CDR2 SYDVKM. V lost 6 bases to trimming and J lost 1 base, with 22 bases between them. The CDR3 spans 17 residues.

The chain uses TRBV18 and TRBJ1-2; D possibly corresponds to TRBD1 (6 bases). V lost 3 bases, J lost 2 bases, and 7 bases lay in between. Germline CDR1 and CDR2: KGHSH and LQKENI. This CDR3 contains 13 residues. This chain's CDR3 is CASSPGQNYGYTF. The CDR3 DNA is TGTGCCAGCTCACCTGGACAGAACTATGGCTACACCTTC.

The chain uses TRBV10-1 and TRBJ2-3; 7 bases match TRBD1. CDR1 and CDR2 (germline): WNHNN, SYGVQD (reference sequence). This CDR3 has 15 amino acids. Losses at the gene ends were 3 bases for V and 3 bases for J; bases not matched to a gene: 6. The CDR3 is CASSERQGGTDTQYF. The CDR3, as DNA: TGCGCCAGCAGTGAAAGACAGGGCGGGACAGATACGCAGTATTTT.